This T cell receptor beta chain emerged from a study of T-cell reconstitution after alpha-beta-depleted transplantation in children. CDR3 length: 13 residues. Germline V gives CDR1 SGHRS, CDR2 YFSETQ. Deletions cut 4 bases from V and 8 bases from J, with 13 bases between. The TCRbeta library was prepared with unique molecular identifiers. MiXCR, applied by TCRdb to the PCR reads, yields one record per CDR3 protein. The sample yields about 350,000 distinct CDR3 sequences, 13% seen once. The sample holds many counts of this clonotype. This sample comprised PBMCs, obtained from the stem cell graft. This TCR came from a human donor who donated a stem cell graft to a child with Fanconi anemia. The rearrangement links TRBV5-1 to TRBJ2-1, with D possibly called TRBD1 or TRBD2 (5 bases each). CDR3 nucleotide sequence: TGCGCCAGCAGCAGGCCCGGGGCGGATGAGCAGTTCTTC. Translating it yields CASSRPGADEQFF.